This T cell receptor (beta chain) is from a study of T cells in Graves' hyperthyroidism and ophthalmopathy. Germline lookup yields CDR1 MDHEN and CDR2 SYDVKM. Trimming removed 2 bases at V and 8 bases at J, with 10 bases between. The CDR3 consists of 13 residues. Ten or more counts support this clonotype. From RNA transcripts, TCR beta CDR3 regions were amplified. Carried out on the TCR CDR3, a first-round RT-PCR used the HTBI primer set. TCRdb re-called the multiplex PCR reads through MiXCR, storing one row per CDR3 protein. The table lists hundreds of thousands of distinct CDR3 sequences, around 16% of them singletons, with 3.5% to 4% in the top ten.

Sequenced input: blood. V usage is TRBV28 and J usage is TRBJ2-4, with D perhaps TRBD2 (6 bases). The receptor was isolated from a woman in her 30s with Graves' hyperthyroidism. CDR3 DNA sequence: TGTGCCAGCAGTTTAGGGGGGTGGGACATTCAGTACTTC. Residues: CASSLGGWDIQYF.